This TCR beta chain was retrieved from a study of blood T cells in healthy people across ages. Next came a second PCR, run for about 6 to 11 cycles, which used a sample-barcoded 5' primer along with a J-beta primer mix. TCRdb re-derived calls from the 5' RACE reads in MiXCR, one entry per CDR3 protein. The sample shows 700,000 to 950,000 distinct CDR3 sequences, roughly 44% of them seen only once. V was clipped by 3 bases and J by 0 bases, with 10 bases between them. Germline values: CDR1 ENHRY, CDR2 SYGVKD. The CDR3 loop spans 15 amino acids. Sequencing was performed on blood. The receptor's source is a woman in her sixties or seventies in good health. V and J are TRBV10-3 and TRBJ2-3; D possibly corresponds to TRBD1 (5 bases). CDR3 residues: CAISEKGISTDTQYF. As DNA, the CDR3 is TGTGCCATCAGTGAAAAGGGGATAAGCACAGATACGCAGTATTTT.